This T cell receptor (beta chain) stems from a study of blood T cell repertoires in COVID-19. Study-level information: Sources were T cells, B-cell-depleted T cells, or PBMCs; the material itself was cDNA or gDNA.

Authors' analysis steps: Amplified reference gene primers provided the basis for estimating nucleated cell counts. Repertoires were generated with immunoSEQ multiplex PCR, while TCRdb's copy carries only in-frame clones and drops some. The D gene and trimming were derived from the DNA, and the V and J assignments and clone size from that table. The top ten clones hold roughly 6.8% of a sample with under 350,000 clones, 80% to 95% of them seen once. Trimming removed 0 bases at V and 8 bases at J, with 13 bases between. The CDR3 has 13 amino acids. In germline, CDR1 is SQVTM, CDR2 ANQGSEA. The sequencing sample was made of peripheral blood. V usage is TRBV29-1 and J usage is TRBJ1-2; D gene ambiguous. This clonotype originated in a woman between 25 and 40 years old with COVID-19, enrolled during active disease. CDR3 amino acids: CSVEESLLRGYTF. The CDR3, as DNA: TGCAGCGTTGAAGAGTCGCTCCTGCGGGGCTACACCTTC.